Shown below are 32 T cell receptor beta chains from a single sample sequenced in a study of cytomegalovirus exposure and HLA in healthy donors. With 60 Vbeta and 13 Jbeta primers, the PCR was carried out. Assay: immunoSEQ multiplex PCR; the TCRdb copy retains only in-frame clones and omits some. There are about 83,000 clones in the sample, with approximately 4.2% held by the top ten. The material sequenced was PBMCs. The source is a man aged 18 to 29 in good health and CMV-seropositive.

J is TRBJ2-1 and V is TRBV19; 9 positions match TRBD2. The CDR3 totals 15 residues. The trim removed 4 bases at V and 4 bases at J, leaving 5 bases unmatched. Germline V CDR1 and CDR2: LNHDA, SQIVND (reference sequence). DNA for the CDR3: TGTGCCAGTAGTACGAGTGGACTAGCGTACAATGAGCAGTTCTTC. As protein: CASSTSGLAYNEQFF.

The V and J genes are TRBV7-9 and TRBJ2-1, with 10 bases that match TRBD1. Trimming took 8 bases from V and 3 from J; bases not matched to a gene: 10. Germline assignment: CDR1 SEHNR and CDR2 FQNEAQ (reference sequence). This CDR3 spans 16 amino acids. The CDR3 nucleotides are TGTGCCAGCGTAGCGTCGACAGGGGGCGACTACAATGAGCAGTTCTTC. It encodes CASVASTGGDYNEQFF.

The chain combines TRBV7-9 with TRBJ1-6; D might be TRBD1 (6 bases). Per the germline V gene, CDR1 is SEHNR and CDR2 is FQNEAQ (reference sequence). The CDR3 has 14 residues. V was clipped by 3 bases and J by 9 bases, with 12 bases between them. CDR3 loop: CASSLGQGSSPLHF. In DNA, the CDR3 is TGTGCCAGCAGCTTGGGCCAGGGGAGTTCACCCCTCCACTTT.

In DNA form, the CDR3 reads TGTGCCAGCAGACCCAGAGGTACAGATACGCAGTATTTT. Residues: CASRPRGTDTQYF. The chain links TRBV6-1 to TRBJ2-3; D call uncertain. The CDR3 length is 13 residues. CDR1 MNHNS and CDR2 SASEGT come from the germline V gene. The V end lost 6 bases, the J end lost 3 bases, and 10 bases lay between the germline ends.

This chain links TRBV18 with TRBJ2-7, with 12 positions matching TRBD2. Germline CDR1 and CDR2: KGHSH and LQKENI. The CDR3 extends over 17 amino acids. V lost 3 bases and J lost 3; bases outside the gene matches: 9. CDR3: CASSPNLLAGGGYEQYF. In nucleotides, the CDR3 is TGTGCCAGCTCACCGAACCTACTAGCGGGAGGAGGCTACGAGCAGTACTTC.

This sequence joins TRBV7-9 and TRBJ2-7; tentatively, D is TRBD1 (6 bases). CDR1 is SEHNR and CDR2 is FQNEAQ in the germline V gene (reference sequence). There are 13 residues in the CDR3. Between the trimmed V and J ends, which lost 5 bases and 7 bases, there was a span of 15 bases. In DNA, the CDR3 is TGTGCCAGCAGCGGCGAAGCTAGGGGGGAGCAGTACTTC. Its translation: CASSGEARGEQYF.

Details on this clone: Compared with germline, one end of the junction differs, possibly owing to a read error. The rearrangement joins TRBV5-1 to TRBJ2-7, with 10 bases aligning to TRBD2. Germline CDR1 and CDR2: SGHRS and YFSETQ. CDR3 size: 16 residues. CDR3 residues: CAGSFGSGRASYEQYF. Written as DNA, the CDR3 is TGCGCCGGCAGCTTCGGGAGCGGGAGGGCCTCCTACGAGCAGTACTTC.

DNA of the CDR3: TGCAGCGTTGGCGGGACAGGGGTAGACTATGGCTACACCTTC. As protein: CSVGGTGVDYGYTF. The chain carries TRBV29-1 and TRBJ1-2, with 10 bases matching TRBD1. V was pared by 4 bases and J by 3 bases, with 5 bases of the junction left unmatched. There are 14 residues in the CDR3. CDR1 and CDR2 (germline): SQVTM, ANQGSEA.

The chain has TRBV19 and TRBJ2-7; 10 nucleotides align to TRBD1. CDR3 size: 14 residues. After removal of 6 bases from V and 3 bases from J, the junction contained 5 bases not matched to a gene. CDR1 LNHDA and CDR2 SQIVND come from the germline V gene (reference sequence). CDR3 region: CASSDRGRYYEQYF. CDR3 DNA: TGTGCCAGTAGCGACAGGGGGCGATACTACGAGCAGTACTTC.

Worth noting for this clone: Other nucleotide sequences in the sample specify the same CDR3. This rearrangement joins TRBV9 to TRBJ1-2; weak D call: TRBD1 (6 bases). The V gene's germline CDR1 is SGDLS and CDR2 YYNGEE. The V end was cut by 0 bases, the J end by 8 bases, with 11 bases between. This CDR3 region has 13 residues. CDR3 sequence reads: CASSVDPGEGYTF. The CDR3 DNA reads TGTGCCAGCAGCGTAGACCCAGGGGAAGGCTACACCTTC.

The chain has TRBV27 and TRBJ2-2; 10 bases map to TRBD2. This CDR3 is built from 18 residues. The ends lost 6 bases at V and 3 bases at J; junction bases unmatched: 13. The germline CDR1 and CDR2 sequences are MNHEY and SMNVEV (reference sequence). CDR3 DNA: TGTGCCAGCAGCCCTTCCCCGCGGACTAGCGGCTACACCGGGGAGCTGTTTTTT. It specifies CASSPSPRTSGYTGELFF.

The gene calls are TRBV7-8 and TRBJ2-7; 8 bases agree with TRBD2. The CDR3 loop spans 14 amino acids. Germline V gene lookup returns CDR1 SGHVS and CDR2 FQNEAQ. The V gene end was trimmed by 5 bases and the J gene end by 5 bases; junction bases not matched to a gene: 8. The CDR3 DNA follows: TGTGCCAGCAGCCCGAAACGGGGGGGCCACGAGCAGTACTTC. This sequence encodes CASSPKRGGHEQYF. Full variable domain (rest looked up from reference TRBV7-8 and TRBJ2-7): GAGVSQSPRYKVAKRGQDVALRCDPISGHVSLFWYQQALGQGPEFLTYFQNEAQLDKSGLPSDRFFAERPEGSVSTLKIQRTQQEDSAVYLCASSPKRGGHEQYFGPGTRLTVT.

The chain couples TRBV6-4 to TRBJ2-3, with 10 bases fitting TRBD1. This CDR3 has 14 residues. Trimming at V came to 2 bases and at J to 4 bases, leaving 0 bases not matched to a gene. Germline V gene sequence: CDR1 MRHNA, CDR2 SNTAGT. This CDR3 is CASSDGQGADTQYF. DNA for the CDR3: TGTGCCAGCAGTGACGGACAGGGGGCAGATACGCAGTATTTT.

Turning to this clone: Other DNA sequences in this sample translate to the same CDR3. The V call is TRBV7-9, the J call TRBJ1-1, with no clear D. V lost 1 base to trimming and J lost 5 bases, with 8 bases between them. This CDR3 region has 13 residues. Germline V lookup: CDR1 SEHNR, CDR2 FQNEAQ (reference sequence). The DNA of the CDR3 is TGTGCCAGCAGCTTAGAGGCGGGAACTGAAGCTTTCTTT. Encoded protein: CASSLEAGTEAFF. The full variable domain, completed using reference TRBV7-9 and TRBJ1-1, is DTGVSQNPRHKITKRGQNVTFRCDPISEHNRLYWYRQTLGQGPEFLTYFQNEAQLEKSRLLSDRFSAERPKGSFSTLEIQRTEQGDSAMYLCASSLEAGTEAFFGQGTRLTVV.

This sequence joins TRBV6-1 and TRBJ2-7; the D gene is possibly TRBD2 (6 bases). The CDR3 totals 18 residues. CDR1 is MNHNS and CDR2 is SASEGT in the germline V gene. Trimming removed 2 bases from V and 4 bases from J, with 24 bases in between. The CDR3 nucleotides read TGTGCCAGCAGTGAAAATCCCCTCCTAGCGCGGGGACCATACGAGCAGTACTTC. Encoded protein: CASSENPLLARGPYEQYF.

This chain uses TRBV2 with TRBJ1-5; tentatively, D is TRBD1 (5 bases). V was trimmed by 8 bases and J by 7 bases, leaving 21 bases between them. Germline V gene data show CDR1 as SNHLY and CDR2 as FYNNEI. The CDR3 spans 15 residues. The CDR3 region is CASRDMDGDWQPQHF. The CDR3 DNA reads TGTGCCAGCCGCGATATGGACGGGGACTGGCAGCCCCAGCATTTT. Based on the CDR3 plus reference TRBV2 and TRBJ1-5, the full variable domain is EPEVTQTPSHQVTQMGQEVILRCVPISNHLYFYWYRQILGQKVEFLVSFYNNEISEKSEIFDDQFSVERPDGSNFTLKIRSTKLEDSAMYFCASRDMDGDWQPQHFGDGTRLSIL.

The rearrangement joins TRBV11-2 to TRBJ2-7; the D gene is possibly TRBD1 (6 bases). Trimming shortened V by 1 base and J by 2 bases, and 9 bases separated the two germline ends. Germline CDR1 and CDR2: SGHAT and FQNNGV. The CDR3 extends over 14 amino acids. CDR3 nucleotides: TGTGCCAGCAGCTTAGGACAGGTAACCTACGAGCAGTACTTC. Residues: CASSLGQVTYEQYF.

The rearrangement joins TRBV6-1 to TRBJ2-1, with a possible D match to TRBD1 (7 bases). Germline assignment: CDR1 MNHNS and CDR2 SASEGT. Trimming stripped 6 bases from V and 7 bases from J, with 16 bases between. This CDR3 has 14 residues. In DNA form, the CDR3 reads TGTGCCAGCAGGACCCTGACAGGGAGGAATGAGCAGTTCTTC. Encoded protein: CASRTLTGRNEQFF.

This sequence joins TRBV2 and TRBJ1-4; D unclear. V dropped 3 bases and J dropped 0 bases, with 8 bases sitting between them. The CDR3 runs 15 residues. The germline V gene has CDR1 SNHLY and CDR2 FYNNEI. This chain's CDR3 is CASSDRHATNEKLFF. The CDR3 nucleotides are TGTGCCAGCAGTGACAGACATGCAACTAATGAAAAACTGTTTTTT.

The CDR3 region has the DNA TGCGCCAGCAGCCAAGATTCCGGGGGGGCCGGTTATGAGCAGTTCTTC. Its protein product is CASSQDSGGAGYEQFF. The J gene is TRBJ2-1, the V gene TRBV4-1; 8 bases line up with TRBD2. The CDR3 extends over 16 amino acids. J lost 8 bases, V lost 0 bases, and 9 bases had no gene match. Germline V lookup: CDR1 MGHRA, CDR2 YSYEKL.

The chain joins TRBV6-1 to TRBJ2-7; D not certain. The germline gives CDR1 MNHNS, CDR2 SASEGT. The CDR3 is 13 residues long. V lost 7 bases and J 4 bases, leaving 14 bases between the germline ends. Here the CDR3 reads CASILAEPYEQYF. In DNA, the CDR3 is TGTGCCAGCATCTTGGCAGAACCTTACGAGCAGTACTTC.

V and J are TRBV10-2 and TRBJ1-2; unclear D gene. Germline CDR1 is WSHSY and CDR2 is SAAADI. V was trimmed by 3 bases and J by 1 base, leaving 18 bases between them. CDR3 length: 17 amino acids. CDR3 DNA sequence: TGCGCCAGCAGTGAAAGGTGGTTAACAGCTGTTAACTATGGCTACACCTTC. Protein: CASSERWLTAVNYGYTF.

The gene calls are TRBV4-1 and TRBJ1-2; D remains unclear. In germline, CDR1 is MGHRA, CDR2 YSYEKL. Deletions cut 0 bases from V and 7 bases from J, with 15 bases between. The CDR3 sequence is 15 residues long. The CDR3 spells CASSQDPLVQAGYTF. The DNA for the CDR3 is TGCGCCAGCAGCCAAGATCCCCTCGTGCAGGCTGGCTACACCTTC.

The CDR3 reads CASSGAVPLSGNTIYF. CDR3 sequence (DNA): TGTGCCAGCAGTGGGGCAGTCCCCCTTTCTGGAAACACCATATATTTT. The chain joins TRBV9 to TRBJ1-3; possibly TRBD1 for D (5 bases). The CDR3 covers 16 residues. CDR1 and CDR2 (germline): SGDLS, YYNGEE. Trimming removed 5 bases at V and 1 base at J, with 16 bases between.

This sequence joins TRBV15 and TRBJ1-1; no clear D. V lost 0 bases and J lost 3, with 8 bases in between. The CDR3 covers 14 residues. From germline, CDR1 is LNHNV and CDR2 YYDKDF (reference sequence). The CDR3 region is CATSRDREHTEAFF. DNA for the CDR3: TGTGCCACCAGCAGAGATCGGGAACACACTGAAGCTTTCTTT.

The chain joins TRBV7-2 to TRBJ2-7; TRBD2 matches 9 bases. The CDR3 spans 15 residues. Germline CDR1 reads SGHTA; CDR2 reads FQGNSA. Trimming at V came to 3 bases and at J to 2 bases, leaving 5 bases not matched to a gene. The CDR3 DNA sequence: TGTGCCAGCAGCTTCCTGACTAGCGGAACCTACGAGCAGTACTTC. Its protein product is CASSFLTSGTYEQYF.

The chain is built from TRBV7-9 and TRBJ1-6; no reliable D call. The CDR3 consists of 14 residues. The ends were cut back, 5 bases at V and 9 bases at J, with 14 bases in the middle. In germline, CDR1 is SEHNR, CDR2 FQNEAQ (reference sequence). Written as DNA, the CDR3 is TGTGCCAGCAGCGCCGGAGGCCTGGGTTCACCCCTCCACTTT. Amino acid sequence: CASSAGGLGSPLHF.

The chain uses TRBV27 and TRBJ2-7, with 7 bases aligning to TRBD1. Germline lookup yields CDR1 MNHEY and CDR2 SMNVEV (reference sequence). CDR3 size: 14 residues. The V segment lost 6 bases and the J segment 2 bases; nucleotides outside the gene matches: 7. In DNA form, the CDR3 reads TGTGCCAGCAGCCCTGGACAGGCACCCTACGAGCAGTACTTC. This sequence encodes CASSPGQAPYEQYF.

The chain has TRBV9 and TRBJ1-1, with 8 bases lining up with TRBD1. CDR1 and CDR2 from the germline V gene are SGDLS and YYNGEE. The CDR3 is 14 amino acids. V gave up 2 bases and J gave up 4 bases; unmatched junction bases: 4. The CDR3 DNA follows: TGTGCCAGCAGCGTCTCTGACAGGGGCACTGAAGCTTTCTTT. Translated, it gives CASSVSDRGTEAFF.

The V and J genes are TRBV19 and TRBJ2-1, with D unclear. The length of the CDR3 is 16 residues. The V end lost 3 bases, the J end lost 4 bases, and 16 bases lay between the germline ends. In germline, CDR1 is LNHDA, CDR2 SQIVND (reference sequence). CDR3 sequence: CASSIATPNGYNEQFF. The CDR3 coding sequence is TGTGCCAGTAGTATCGCTACCCCGAACGGTTACAATGAGCAGTTCTTC.

The chain combines TRBV5-4 with TRBJ2-4; 9 bases line up with TRBD1. The CDR3 sequence is 14 residues long. V was pared by 4 bases and J by 7 bases, with 6 bases of the junction left unmatched. Germline CDR1 and CDR2: SGHNT and YYREEE (reference sequence). This CDR3 is CASSQDRGRNIQYF. In DNA, the CDR3 is TGTGCCAGCAGCCAGGACAGGGGCAGGAACATTCAGTACTTC.

V gene TRBV9 combines with J gene TRBJ2-5, with D possibly being TRBD2 (5 bases). Germline V gives CDR1 SGDLS, CDR2 YYNGEE. This CDR3 comprises 15 residues. Trimming stripped 0 bases from V and 4 bases from J, with 13 bases between. The CDR3 DNA follows: TGTGCCAGCAGCGTAGAAAGTCGTGGAGGAGAGACCCAGTACTTC. Amino acids: CASSVESRGGETQYF.